Listed here is a single TCR beta chain. The sample contains more than one DNA sequence encoding this CDR3. These data originate in a study of blood T cell repertoires in COVID-19. Study-wide background: The samples span acute and convalescent COVID-19 from the United States, Italy and Spain. Sample material is recorded as cDNA or gDNA derived from T cells, B-cell-depleted T cells, or PBMCs.

In the study's own analysis: Reference gene primer amplification gave nucleated cell count estimates. Clones were sequenced by immunoSEQ multiplex PCR, and TCRdb holds only the in-frame ones, with some missing. V, J and clone size reflect that table, while D and trimming were determined from the DNA. The sample lists about 64,000 clones; approximately 90% were seen once. Germline V CDR1 and CDR2: SGHTA, FQGNSA. J gave up 4 bases and V 6 bases, and 6 bases lay outside the gene matches. The CDR3 runs 15 residues. The chain employs TRBV7-2 and TRBJ2-1; the match to TRBD2 covers 10 bases. Sequenced material: peripheral blood. The receptor comes from a man aged 65 to 79 with acute or convalescent COVID-19. The CDR3 sequence is CASSYSGGTYNEQFF. CDR3 nucleotide sequence: TGTGCCAGCAGTTATAGCGGGGGGACTTACAATGAGCAGTTCTTC.